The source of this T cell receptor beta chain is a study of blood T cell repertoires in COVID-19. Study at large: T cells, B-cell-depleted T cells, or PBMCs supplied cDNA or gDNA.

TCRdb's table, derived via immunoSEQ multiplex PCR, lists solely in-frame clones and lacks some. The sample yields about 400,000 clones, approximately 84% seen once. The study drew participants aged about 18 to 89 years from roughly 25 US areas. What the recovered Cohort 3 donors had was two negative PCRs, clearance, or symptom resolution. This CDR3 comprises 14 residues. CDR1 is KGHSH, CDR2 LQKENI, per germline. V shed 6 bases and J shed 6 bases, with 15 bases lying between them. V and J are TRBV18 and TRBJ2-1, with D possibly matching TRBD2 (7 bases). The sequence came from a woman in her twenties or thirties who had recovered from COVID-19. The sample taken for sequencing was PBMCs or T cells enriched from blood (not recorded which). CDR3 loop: CASSPGGGSNEQFF. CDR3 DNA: TGTGCCAGCTCCCCGGGGGGCGGAAGCAATGAGCAGTTCTTC.